A single T cell receptor (beta chain) is shown here with its context. Using immunoSEQ multiplex PCR, the repertoire was profiled, and TCRdb retains in-frame clones only, with some absent. The sample records about 120,000 clones, around 87% being singletons. This sample stems from a study of cytomegalovirus exposure and HLA in healthy donors. V lost 5 bases and J lost 0; bases outside the gene matches: 2. This CDR3 is 14 amino acids long. Looked up from germline, CDR1 is LNHDA and CDR2 is SQIVND (reference sequence). The sequence derives from a woman under 30 in good health and CMV-seropositive. The chain couples TRBV19 to TRBJ1-2, with TRBD1 identical over 8 bases. Sequenced input: PBMCs. CDR3 nucleotide sequence: TGTGCCAGTAGTCCAGGGGGCACTAACTATGGCTACACCTTC. Translated, it gives CASSPGGTNYGYTF.